This is a list of T cell receptor beta chains from one sample in a study of blood T cell repertoires in COVID-19. The data were produced by immunoSEQ multiplex PCR, yet TCRdb's version contains in-frame clones alone and is incomplete. The sample lists 110,000 or so clones; more than 80% were seen once. Specimen: peripheral blood. The receptors come from a woman in her forties or fifties with acute or convalescent COVID-19. Both conserved end residues are part of each CDR3. D genes are given only for firm matches. Not every row has a clone size; where given, it reads once, few, many or a size class.

j_gene,d_gene,abundance,v_gene,CDR3nt,CDR3aa
TRBJ2-3,.,.,TRBV4-2,TGTGCCAGCAGCCAAGACCTACTTGATACGCAGTATTTT,CASSQDLLDTQYF
TRBJ1-2,TRBD1,.,TRBV7-9,TGTGCCAGCAGCTTATACACAGGGGGCGTCAGTAACTATGGCTACACCTTC,CASSLYTGGVSNYGYTF
TRBJ1-2,.,.,TRBV7-9,TGTGCCAGCAGCTCTCGACAGGACCCCTATGGCTACACCTTC,CASSSRQDPYGYTF
TRBJ1-2,.,.,TRBV5-4,TGTGCCAGCAGCCGGACAGCCGATTATGGCTACACCTTC,CASSRTADYGYTF
TRBJ1-1,.,.,TRBV9,TGTGCCAGCAGCGTAGGTCGGGGGGCACCAAGCACTGAAGCTTTCTTT,CASSVGRGAPSTEAFF
TRBJ1-4,TRBD1,.,TRBV5-6,TGTGCCAGCAGCCGTGGACAGGGTTGGACTGAGGAAAAACTGTTTTTT,CASSRGQGWTEEKLFF
TRBJ1-1,.,.,TRBV7-2,TGTGCCAGCACCCCCCGGCCAGAGCGTTTTACTGAAGCTTTCTTT,CASTPRPERFTEAFF
TRBJ1-1,.,.,TRBV7-2,TGTGCCAGCAGCTTAGACGGGGGGGGCGAAGCTTTCTTT,CASSLDGGGEAFF
TRBJ2-1,TRBD1,.,TRBV9,TGTGCCAGCAGCGCAGACGCCGGGACAGGCTACAATGAGCAGTTCTTC,CASSADAGTGYNEQFF
TRBJ1-3,.,once,TRBV5-5,TGTGCCAGCAGTAACAGGGCGGAGGGAAACACCATATATTTT,CASSNRAEGNTIYF
TRBJ1-1,TRBD1,.,TRBV28,TGTGCCAGCAGTCGGACAGGGGCTGAAGCTTTCTTT,CASSRTGAEAFF
TRBJ1-3,.,once,TRBV19,TGTGCCAGTAGTATGACTAGAGCCGGAAACACCATATATTTT,CASSMTRAGNTIYF
TRBJ1-1,.,.,TRBV7-8,TGTGCCAGCAGCCGCCCTACCCAGGGAACCCAATCTAAGAACACTGAAGCTTTCTTT,CASSRPTQGTQSKNTEAFF
TRBJ1-5,.,.,TRBV19,TGTGCCAGTAGTATAGGCCCAAGCGGAAAAGGGCCCCAGCATTTT,CASSIGPSGKGPQHF
TRBJ2-1,TRBD2,.,TRBV7-3,TGTGCCAGCAGCTTAAATAGCGGGGGGACTAATGAGCAGTTCTTC,CASSLNSGGTNEQFF
TRBJ1-2,.,.,TRBV19,TGTGCCAGTGGGGGGGGAACTAACTATGGCTACACCTTC,CASGGGTNYGYTF
TRBJ2-7,TRBD2,once,TRBV14,TGTGCCAGCAGCCAAGCATCCCTAGCGGGGGGTCCCCATGGCTACGAGCAGTACTTC,CASSQASLAGGPHGYEQYF
TRBJ2-1,.,.,TRBV19,TGTGCCAGTAAGGTCGGAGGGAGCTCCTACAATGAGCAGTTCTTC,CASKVGGSSYNEQFF
TRBJ2-1,.,.,TRBV13,TGTGCCAGCAGGACAGTAAGCTACAATGAGCAGTTCTTC,CASRTVSYNEQFF
TRBJ1-2,.,.,TRBV30,TGTGCCAGGGGGGGACGCTTTAACTATGGCTACACCTTC,CARGGRFNYGYTF
TRBJ2-5,TRBD2,.,TRBV5-4,TGTGCCAGCAGCGCGGCTAGCGGGGGGCAGGAGACCCAGTACTTC,CASSAASGGQETQYF
TRBJ1-1,TRBD1,.,TRBV28,TGTGCCAGCAGCCCGGGACAGGGAATCTTGCGGGTCACTGAAGCTTTCTTT,CASSPGQGILRVTEAFF
TRBJ2-2,TRBD1,.,TRBV6-1,TGTGCCAGCAGTGAATTTAACCAGGGGGCGGCCGGGGAGCTGTTTTTT,CASSEFNQGAAGELFF
TRBJ1-5,.,.,TRBV28,TGTGCCAGCAGTTTAGGGCTAAGCGGGCCCCAGCATTTT,CASSLGLSGPQHF
TRBJ1-3,.,.,TRBV9,TGTGCCAGCAGCTCTACGGACAGCTACGGAAACACCATATATTTT,CASSSTDSYGNTIYF
TRBJ1-6,.,.,TRBV3-1/TRBV3-2,TGTGCCAGCAGCCTTACAGGGACATTAACACCCCTCCACTTT,CASSLTGTLTPLHF
TRBJ1-5,TRBD1,.,TRBV5-1,TGCGCCAGCAGCTTGGGGAGACAGGGGAACCAGCCCCAGCATTTT,CASSLGRQGNQPQHF
TRBJ2-7,.,.,TRBV5-6,TGTGCCAGCAGCTCGCTACAGGGAAACCACGAGCAGTACTTC,CASSSLQGNHEQYF
TRBJ2-5,TRBD2,once,TRBV28,TGTGCCAGCAGTGTGACTAGCGGGAGGACTATTTTTAAGACCCAGTACTTC,CASSVTSGRTIFKTQYF
TRBJ2-7,TRBD1,.,TRBV30,TGTGCCTGGAGTGTGGGACAGCTTGGCGAGCAGTACTTC,CAWSVGQLGEQYF
TRBJ1-1,TRBD1,.,TRBV7-2,TGTGCCAGCAGCTCCTACGGGACAGGGCACACTGAAGCTTTCTTT,CASSSYGTGHTEAFF
TRBJ1-3,.,once,TRBV15,TGTGCCACCAGCAGAGATTGGGGGGGTGGTGGAAACACCATATATTTT,CATSRDWGGGGNTIYF
TRBJ2-1,TRBD2,.,TRBV7-2,TGTGCCAGCAGCTTAGATGAACTAGCGGGAGTCTGGGGGCACAATGAGCAGTTCTTC,CASSLDELAGVWGHNEQFF
TRBJ1-5,TRBD1,.,TRBV7-2,TGTGCCAGCAGCTTACAGGGGGCGAGCAATCAGCCCCAGCATTTT,CASSLQGASNQPQHF
TRBJ1-5,TRBD1,.,TRBV2,TGTGCCAGCAGCCGGGACAGGAGTCAGCCCCAGCATTTT,CASSRDRSQPQHF
TRBJ1-3,.,.,TRBV14,TGTGCCAGCAGCCCCCCCGGGTCTCTTCAAAGCACCATATATTTT,CASSPPGSLQSTIYF
TRBJ1-4,TRBD1,few,TRBV25-1,TGTGCCAGCAGTGAGGGGACAGGGGTGAAGAATGAAAAACTGTTTTTT,CASSEGTGVKNEKLFF
TRBJ2-1,.,.,TRBV25-1,TGTGCCAGCACCCACTACAATGAGCAGTTCTTC,CASTHYNEQFF
TRBJ1-2,TRBD1,.,TRBV7-9,TGTGCCAGCACCTCCGGACAGGGGGCCAACTATGGCTACACCTTC,CASTSGQGANYGYTF
TRBJ1-2,TRBD1,.,TRBV20-1,TGCAGTGCCGTCACAGGGGCTGGCTACACCTTC,CSAVTGAGYTF
TRBJ2-1,.,.,TRBV25-1,TGTGCCAGCAGCCAACAGAGCGGACGGGCGTACAATGAGCAGTTCTTC,CASSQQSGRAYNEQFF
TRBJ2-2,.,.,TRBV11-3,TGTGCCAGCAGTCTTATGCAGGGAATGATGTTTTTT,CASSLMQGMMFF
TRBJ2-1,.,.,TRBV7-6,TGTGCCAGCATCGTTGGGGCCGGCTACAATGAGCAGTTCTTC,CASIVGAGYNEQFF
TRBJ2-7,.,.,TRBV7-2,TGTGCCAGCAGCTCACACCGCGGGGAGCAGTACTTC,CASSSHRGEQYF
TRBJ1-5,.,.,TRBV2,TGTGCCAGCAGTGATTTGGCTACCGGGAGCAATCAGCCCCAGCATTTT,CASSDLATGSNQPQHF
TRBJ1-2,TRBD1,.,TRBV5-1,TGCGCCAGCAGCTTGGAGGGAGCAGGGGGCCCAGGGGGGGGCTACACCTTC,CASSLEGAGGPGGGYTF
TRBJ2-1,.,.,TRBV20-1,TGCAGTGCCAGGGGTTCGGGGAAGCAGTTCTTC,CSARGSGKQFF
TRBJ1-1,TRBD1,.,TRBV25-1,TGTGCCAGCAGTGGGCACCGGGACAGGGACACTGAAGCTTTCTTT,CASSGHRDRDTEAFF
TRBJ1-2,TRBD1,.,TRBV4-1,TGCGCCAGCAGCCAGTCCGGGACAGGGAACGGCTACACCTTC,CASSQSGTGNGYTF
TRBJ1-3,TRBD1,.,TRBV6-5,TGTGCCAGCAGTTACAGGGGGCCAGACTCTGGAAACACCATATATTTT,CASSYRGPDSGNTIYF
TRBJ2-3,.,.,TRBV9,TGTGCCAGCACCCCCGGGGACTTCACAGATACGCAGTATTTT,CASTPGDFTDTQYF
TRBJ1-2,.,.,TRBV24-1,TGTGCCACCAGTGATCCCGGGACGGGGGGGCGCGGAGGTGGCTACACCTTC,CATSDPGTGGRGGGYTF
TRBJ1-1,.,.,TRBV6-5,TGTGCCAGCAGGAGGGACGGGGGAATGAACACTGAAGCTTTCTTT,CASRRDGGMNTEAFF